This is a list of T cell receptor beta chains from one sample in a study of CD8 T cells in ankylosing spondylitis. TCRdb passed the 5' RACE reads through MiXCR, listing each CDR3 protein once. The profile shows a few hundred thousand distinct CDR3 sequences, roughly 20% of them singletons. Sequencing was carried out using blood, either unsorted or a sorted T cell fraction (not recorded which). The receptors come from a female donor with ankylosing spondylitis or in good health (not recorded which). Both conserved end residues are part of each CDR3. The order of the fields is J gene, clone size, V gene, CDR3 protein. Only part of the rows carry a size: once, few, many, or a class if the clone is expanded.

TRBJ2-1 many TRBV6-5 CASSYLASGPGNNEQFF
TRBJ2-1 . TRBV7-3 CASSLQSGAPRNEQFF
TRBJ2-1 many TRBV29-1 CSVEYNEQFF
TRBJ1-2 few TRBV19 CASTFGGIYGYTF
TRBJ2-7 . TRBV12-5 CASGLPHGRALYEQYF
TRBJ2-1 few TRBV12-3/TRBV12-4 CASSESSGRAYYNEQFF
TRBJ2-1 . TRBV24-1 CATSDSPGSSYNEQFF
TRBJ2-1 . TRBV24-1 CATSDRTGGNLGEQFF
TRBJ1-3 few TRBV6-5 CASSYSGRDGNTIYF
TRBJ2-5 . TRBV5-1 CASSLQGFSETQYF
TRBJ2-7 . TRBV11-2 CASSLYERRSYEQYF
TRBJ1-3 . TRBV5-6 CASSFIASGNTIYF
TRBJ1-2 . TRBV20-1 CSAGGQIYGYTF
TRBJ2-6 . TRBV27 CASSTRQALANVLTF
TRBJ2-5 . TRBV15 CATSSGGAEETQYF
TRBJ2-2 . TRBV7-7 CASSLAQNTGELFF
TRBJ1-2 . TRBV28 CASREDRGWASDGYTF
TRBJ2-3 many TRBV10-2 CASSWGTSGISTDTQYF
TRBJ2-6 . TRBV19 CASSIGAGVGANVLTF
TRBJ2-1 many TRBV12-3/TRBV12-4 CASSPSLGPYSYNEQFF
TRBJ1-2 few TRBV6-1 CASSEPASGYTF
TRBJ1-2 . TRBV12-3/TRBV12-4 CASSLTEYGYTF
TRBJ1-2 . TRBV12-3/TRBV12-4 CASSWDRKNPEDTF
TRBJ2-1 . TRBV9 CASSVSGSYYNEQFF
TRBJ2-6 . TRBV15 CATSREGWSGANVLTF
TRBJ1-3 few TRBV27 CASSESSGNTIYF
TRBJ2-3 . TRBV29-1 CSVERGQYTDTQYF
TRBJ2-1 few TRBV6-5 CASSKSRNEQFF
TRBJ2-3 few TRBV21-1 CASSKAASGSTDTQYF
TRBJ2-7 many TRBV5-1 CASSLGTDFYEQYF
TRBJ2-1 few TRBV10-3 CAVRGQGNYNEQFF
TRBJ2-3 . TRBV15 CATSKEGSEADTQYF